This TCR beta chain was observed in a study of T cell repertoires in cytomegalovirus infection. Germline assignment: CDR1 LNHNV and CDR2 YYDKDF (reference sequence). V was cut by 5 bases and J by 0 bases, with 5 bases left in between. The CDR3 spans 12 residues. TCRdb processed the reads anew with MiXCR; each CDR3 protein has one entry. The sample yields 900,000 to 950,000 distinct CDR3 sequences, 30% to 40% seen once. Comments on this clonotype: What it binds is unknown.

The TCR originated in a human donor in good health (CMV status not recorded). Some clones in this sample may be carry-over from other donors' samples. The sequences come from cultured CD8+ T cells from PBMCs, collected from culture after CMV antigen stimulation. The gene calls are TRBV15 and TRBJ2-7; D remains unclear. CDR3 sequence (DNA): TGTGCCACCAGCGGTCCCTCCTACGAGCAGTACTTC. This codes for CATSGPSYEQYF.